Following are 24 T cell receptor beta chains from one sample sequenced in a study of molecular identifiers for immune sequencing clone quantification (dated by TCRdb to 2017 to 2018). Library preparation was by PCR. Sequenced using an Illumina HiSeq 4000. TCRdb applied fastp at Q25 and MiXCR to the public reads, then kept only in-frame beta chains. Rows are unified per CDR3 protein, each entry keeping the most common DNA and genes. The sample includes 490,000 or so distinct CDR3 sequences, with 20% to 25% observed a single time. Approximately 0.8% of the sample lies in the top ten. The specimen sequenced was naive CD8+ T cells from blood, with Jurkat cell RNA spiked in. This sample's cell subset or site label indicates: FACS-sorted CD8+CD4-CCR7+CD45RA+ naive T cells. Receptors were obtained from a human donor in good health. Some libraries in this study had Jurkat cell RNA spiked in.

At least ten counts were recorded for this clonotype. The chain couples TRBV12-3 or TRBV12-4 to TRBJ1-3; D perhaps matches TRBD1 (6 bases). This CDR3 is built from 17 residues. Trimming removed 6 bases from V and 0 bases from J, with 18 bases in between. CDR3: CASSFTPGQRSGNTIYF. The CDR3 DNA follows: TGTGCCAGCAGCTTTACACCCGGACAGCGCTCTGGAAACACCATATATTTT.

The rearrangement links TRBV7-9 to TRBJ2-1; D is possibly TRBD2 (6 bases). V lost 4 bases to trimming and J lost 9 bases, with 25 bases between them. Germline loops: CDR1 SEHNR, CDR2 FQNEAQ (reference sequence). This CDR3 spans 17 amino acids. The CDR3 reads CASSSPRGERASGEQFF. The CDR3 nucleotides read TGTGCCAGCAGCTCCCCGAGGGGCGAGCGGGCCTCGGGTGAGCAGTTCTTC. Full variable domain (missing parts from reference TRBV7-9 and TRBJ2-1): DTGVSQNPRHKITKRGQNVTFRCDPISEHNRLYWYRQTLGQGPEFLTYFQNEAQLEKSRLLSDRFSAERPKGSFSTLEIQRTEQGDSAMYLCASSSPRGERASGEQFFGPGTRLTVL.

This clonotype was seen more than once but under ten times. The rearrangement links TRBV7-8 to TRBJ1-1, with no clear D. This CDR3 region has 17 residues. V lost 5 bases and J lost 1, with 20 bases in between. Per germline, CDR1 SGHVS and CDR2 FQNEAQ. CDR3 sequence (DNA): TGTGCCAGCAGCGAGACGGCCAGGCCCCAATGGAACACTGAAGCTTTCTTT. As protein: CASSETARPQWNTEAFF.

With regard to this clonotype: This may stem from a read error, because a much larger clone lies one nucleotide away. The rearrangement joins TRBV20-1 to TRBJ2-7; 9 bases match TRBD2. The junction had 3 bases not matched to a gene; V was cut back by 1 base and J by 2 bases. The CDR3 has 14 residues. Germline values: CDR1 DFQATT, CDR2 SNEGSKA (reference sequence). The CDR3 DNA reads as TGCAGTGCTAGAGGTCGCGGGAGGGCCTACGAGCAGTACTTC. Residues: CSARGRGRAYEQYF.

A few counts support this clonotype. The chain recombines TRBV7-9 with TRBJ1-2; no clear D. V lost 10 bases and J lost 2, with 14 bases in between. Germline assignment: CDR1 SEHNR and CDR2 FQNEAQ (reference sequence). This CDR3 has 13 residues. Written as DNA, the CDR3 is TGTGCCACCTTCCTCACGGGCAACTATGGCTACACCTTC. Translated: CATFLTGNYGYTF.

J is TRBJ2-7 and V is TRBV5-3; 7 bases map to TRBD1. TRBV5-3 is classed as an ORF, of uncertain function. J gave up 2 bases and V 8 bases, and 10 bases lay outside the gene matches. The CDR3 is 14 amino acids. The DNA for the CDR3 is TGTGCCAGCAGCCTGACGGACAGGACCTACGAGCAGTACTTC. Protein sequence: CASSLTDRTYEQYF.

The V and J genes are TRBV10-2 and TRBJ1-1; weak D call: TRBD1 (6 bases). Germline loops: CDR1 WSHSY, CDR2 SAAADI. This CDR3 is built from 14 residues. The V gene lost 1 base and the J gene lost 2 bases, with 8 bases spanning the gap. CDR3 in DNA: TGCGCCAGCAGTGAGTTAGGGACAAACACTGAAGCTTTCTTT. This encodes CASSELGTNTEAFF.

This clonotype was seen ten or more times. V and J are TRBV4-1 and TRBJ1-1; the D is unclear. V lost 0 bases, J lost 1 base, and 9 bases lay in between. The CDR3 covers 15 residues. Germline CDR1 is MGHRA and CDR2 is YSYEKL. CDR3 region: CASSQEPPENTEAFF. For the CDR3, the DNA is TGCGCCAGCAGCCAAGAACCCCCCGAGAACACTGAAGCTTTCTTT.

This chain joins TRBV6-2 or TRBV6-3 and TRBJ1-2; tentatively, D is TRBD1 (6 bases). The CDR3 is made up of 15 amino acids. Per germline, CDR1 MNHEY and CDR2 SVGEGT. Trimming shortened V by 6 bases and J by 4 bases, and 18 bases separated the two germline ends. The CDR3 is CASSPRGRGSYGYTF. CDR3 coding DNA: TGTGCCAGCAGCCCGCGGGGGCGCGGCAGCTATGGCTACACCTTC.

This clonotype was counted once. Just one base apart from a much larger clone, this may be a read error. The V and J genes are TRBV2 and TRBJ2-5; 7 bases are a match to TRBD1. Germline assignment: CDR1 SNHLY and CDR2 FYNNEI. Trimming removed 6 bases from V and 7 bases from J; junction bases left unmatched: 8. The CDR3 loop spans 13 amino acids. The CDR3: CASRDRTPGTQYF. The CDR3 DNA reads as TGTGCCAGCAGGGACAGGACCCCAGGGACCCAGTACTTC.

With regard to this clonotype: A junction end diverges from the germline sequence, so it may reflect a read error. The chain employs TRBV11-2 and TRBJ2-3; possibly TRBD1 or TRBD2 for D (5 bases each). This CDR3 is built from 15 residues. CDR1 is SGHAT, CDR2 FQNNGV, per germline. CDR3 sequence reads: CASSFGTASTDAQYF. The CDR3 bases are TGTGCCAGCAGCTTCGGGACGGCTAGCACAGATGCGCAGTATTTT.

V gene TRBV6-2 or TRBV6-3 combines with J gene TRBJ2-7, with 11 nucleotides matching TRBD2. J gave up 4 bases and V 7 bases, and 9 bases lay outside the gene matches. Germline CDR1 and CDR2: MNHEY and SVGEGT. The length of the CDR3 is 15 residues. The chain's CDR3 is CASNPLTSGSYEQYF. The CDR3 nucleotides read TGTGCCAGCAATCCTCTAACTAGCGGGAGTTACGAGCAGTACTTC.

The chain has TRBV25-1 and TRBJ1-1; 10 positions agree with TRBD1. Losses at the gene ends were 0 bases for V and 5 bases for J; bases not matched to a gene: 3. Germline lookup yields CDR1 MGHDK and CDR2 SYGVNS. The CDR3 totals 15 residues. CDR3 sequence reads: CASSEYGTGETEAFF. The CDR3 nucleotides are TGTGCCAGCAGTGAATACGGGACAGGGGAAACTGAAGCTTTCTTT.

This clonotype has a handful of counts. CDR3 protein: CASSLSFDVETQYF. CDR3 nucleotides: TGTGCCAGCAGCTTGTCATTCGATGTGGAGACCCAGTACTTC. V is TRBV5-4 and J is TRBJ2-5, with unresolved D. Trimming removed 1 base from V and 5 bases from J, with 12 bases in between. This CDR3 has 14 amino acids. The germline gives CDR1 SGHNT, CDR2 YYREEE (reference sequence).

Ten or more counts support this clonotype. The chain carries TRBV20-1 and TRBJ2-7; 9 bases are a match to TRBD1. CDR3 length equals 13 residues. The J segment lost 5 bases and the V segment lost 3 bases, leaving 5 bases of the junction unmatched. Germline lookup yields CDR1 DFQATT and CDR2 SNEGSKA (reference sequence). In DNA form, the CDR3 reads TGCAGTGCTAGCGGACAGGGGAAGAACGAGCAGTACTTC. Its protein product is CSASGQGKNEQYF.

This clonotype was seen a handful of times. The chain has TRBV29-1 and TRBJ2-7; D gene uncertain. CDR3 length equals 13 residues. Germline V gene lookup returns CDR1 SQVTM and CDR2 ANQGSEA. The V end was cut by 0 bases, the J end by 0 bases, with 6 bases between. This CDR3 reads CSVEDTRSYEQYF. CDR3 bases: TGCAGCGTTGAAGACACCCGCTCCTACGAGCAGTACTTC.

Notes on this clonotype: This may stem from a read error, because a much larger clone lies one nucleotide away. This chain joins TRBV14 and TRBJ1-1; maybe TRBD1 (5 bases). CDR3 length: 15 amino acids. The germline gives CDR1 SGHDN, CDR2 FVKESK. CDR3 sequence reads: CASSQLGLTYTGAFF. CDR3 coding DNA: TGTGCCAGCAGCCAGCTGGGACTTACATACACTGGAGCTTTCTTT.

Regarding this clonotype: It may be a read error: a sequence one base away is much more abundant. CDR3 in amino acids: CASSPSQGSYEQCF. The CDR3 nucleotides read TGTGCCAGCAGCCCGTCTCAAGGCTCCTACGAGCAGTGCTTC. This rearrangement joins TRBV5-6 to TRBJ2-7; no clear D. CDR3 length equals 14 residues. Germline CDR1 is SGHDT and CDR2 is YYEEEE.

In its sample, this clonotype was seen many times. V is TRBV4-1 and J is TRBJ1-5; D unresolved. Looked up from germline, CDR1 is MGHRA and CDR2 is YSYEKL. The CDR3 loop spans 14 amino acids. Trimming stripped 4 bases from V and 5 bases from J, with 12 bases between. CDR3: CASSPESVDQPQHF. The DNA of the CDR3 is TGCGCCAGCAGCCCGGAATCGGTTGATCAGCCCCAGCATTTT.

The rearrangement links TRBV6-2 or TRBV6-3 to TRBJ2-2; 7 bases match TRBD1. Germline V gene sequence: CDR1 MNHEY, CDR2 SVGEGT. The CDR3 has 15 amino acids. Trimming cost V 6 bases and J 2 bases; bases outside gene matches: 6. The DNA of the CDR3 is TGTGCCAGCAGATGGACAGGCGTCAACACCGGGGAGCTGTTTTTT. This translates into CASRWTGVNTGELFF.

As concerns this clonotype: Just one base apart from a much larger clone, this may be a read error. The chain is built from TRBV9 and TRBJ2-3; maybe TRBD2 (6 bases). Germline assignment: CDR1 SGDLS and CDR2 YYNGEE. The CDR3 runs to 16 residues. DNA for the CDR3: TGTGCCGGCAGCGTATGGGACTCCCCGGCGGTAGATACGCAGTATTTT. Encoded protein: CAGSVWDSPAVDTQYF.

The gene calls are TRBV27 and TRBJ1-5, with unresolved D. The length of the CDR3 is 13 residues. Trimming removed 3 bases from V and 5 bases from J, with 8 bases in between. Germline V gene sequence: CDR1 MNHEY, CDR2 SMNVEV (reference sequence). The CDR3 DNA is TGTGCCAGCAGTTTTTTAGGCGATCAGCCCCAGCATTTT. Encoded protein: CASSFLGDQPQHF.

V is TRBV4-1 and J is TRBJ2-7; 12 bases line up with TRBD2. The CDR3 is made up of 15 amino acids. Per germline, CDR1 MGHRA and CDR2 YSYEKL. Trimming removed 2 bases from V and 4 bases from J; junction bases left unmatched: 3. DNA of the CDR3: TGCGCCAGCAGCCAATCTAGCGGGGGGGGATACGAGCAGTACTTC. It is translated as CASSQSSGGGYEQYF.

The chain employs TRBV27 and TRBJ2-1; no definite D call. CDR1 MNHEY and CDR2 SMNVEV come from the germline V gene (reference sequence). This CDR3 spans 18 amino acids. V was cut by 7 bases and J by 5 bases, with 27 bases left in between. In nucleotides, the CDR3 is TGTGCCAGCACCTTTATATCCTTCTCGGACGGACCCCACAATGAGCAGTTCTTC. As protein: CASTFISFSDGPHNEQFF.